These 8 T cell receptor beta chains originate from one sample sequenced in a study of T cells expressing NK-cell markers. One entry per CDR3 protein, without DNA, is what TCRdb gives after re-calling the 5' RACE reads. Its listing shows about 300,000 distinct CDR3 sequences. Sequencing was carried out using blood T cells: a sorted CD56 or NKG2C T cell subset, CD4+ or CD8+ T cells, or bulk PBMC T cells (not recorded which). These TCRs come from a woman aged 18-70 years in good health.

The rearrangement links TRBV12-3 or TRBV12-4 to TRBJ2-3; the D call of TRBD2 rests on TCRdb alone, since no DNA is present to check it. The CDR3 totals 15 residues. Here the CDR3 reads CASSLPSGASHTQYF.

This sequence joins TRBV29-1 and TRBJ2-2; no DNA is available, so the TRBD2 call from TCRdb remains unchecked. The CDR3 has 13 residues. CDR1 is SQVTM and CDR2 is ANQGSEA in the germline V gene. The CDR3 sequence: CSVELAGAGELFF.

The rearrangement links TRBV24-1 to TRBJ2-5. Germline V gene lookup returns CDR1 KGHDR and CDR2 SFDVKD. The length of the CDR3 is 14 residues. The chain's CDR3 is CATSDHSLGETQYF.

This rearrangement joins TRBV20-1 to TRBJ2-5; no DNA is available, so the TRBD1 call from TCRdb remains unchecked. The CDR3 contains 13 residues. Germline CDR1 reads DFQATT; CDR2 reads SNEGSKA (reference sequence). This CDR3 reads CSAPWPTLETQYF.

V is TRBV11-2 and J is TRBJ2-5; the D call from TCRdb, TRBD1, cannot be confirmed without DNA. The CDR3 sequence is 13 residues long. The V gene's germline CDR1 is SGHAT and CDR2 FQNNGV. Here the CDR3 reads CASTVDREETQYF.

The chain carries TRBV29-1 and TRBJ2-3. Per germline, CDR1 SQVTM and CDR2 ANQGSEA. The CDR3 has 12 residues. The CDR3 loop is CSVISGTDTQYF.

The CDR3 here is CASSYSKGGQPQHF. The chain couples TRBV6-5 to TRBJ1-5; TCRdb's D call, TRBD1, is unchecked because there is no DNA. Germline V CDR1 and CDR2: MNHEY, SVGAGI. This CDR3 has 14 residues.

V is TRBV20-1 and J is TRBJ2-6. The CDR3 has 15 residues. Germline values: CDR1 DFQATT, CDR2 SNEGSKA (reference sequence). CDR3 protein: CSASEQGSGANVLTF.